One sample yielded the 24 T cell receptor beta chains listed below, sequenced in a study of read filtering for tumor transcriptome and immune sequencing. The library was built from roughly 400 ng RNA with molecular barcoded adaptors for alpha/delta and beta/gamma chains. TCRdb processed the reads anew with MiXCR; each CDR3 protein has one entry. The repertoire consists of about 35,000 distinct CDR3 sequences, with roughly an eighth occurring once and the leading ten covering 5.5% to 7%. Sequenced material: a population of CD138-negative cells sorted from bone marrow. The receptors were sampled from a donor at least 40 years old with multiple myeloma.

This clonotype was observed at least ten times. The rearrangement links TRBV10-3 to TRBJ2-7; 9 positions agree with TRBD1. Germline CDR1 reads ENHRY; CDR2 reads SYGVKD. The CDR3 contains 16 residues. V trimming: 2 bases; J trimming: 5 bases; junction bases outside the gene matches: 10. The CDR3 coding sequence is TGTGCCATCAGTGAGCCGCGGGGACAGGGCCTCCACGAGCAGTACTTC. Amino acid sequence: CAISEPRGQGLHEQYF.

This clonotype was detected ten times or more. The chain has TRBV19 and TRBJ1-5; unclear D gene. V lost 0 bases to trimming and J lost 7 bases, with 13 bases between them. CDR3 length: 15 residues. The germline gives CDR1 LNHDA, CDR2 SQIVND (reference sequence). In nucleotides, the CDR3 is TGTGCCAGTAGTATAGATCTACCGCCGCGCCAGCCCCAGCATTTT. Protein product: CASSIDLPPRQPQHF. The whole variable domain, filled in from reference TRBV19 and TRBJ1-5, reads DGGITQSPKYLFRKEGQNVTLSCEQNLNHDAMYWYRQDPGQGLRLIYYSQIVNDFQKGDIAEGYSVSREKKESFPLTVTSAQKNPTAFYLCASSIDLPPRQPQHFGDGTRLSIL.

On this clonotype: The junction departs from germline at one end; a sequencing error may be responsible. The rearrangement uses TRBV5-1 and TRBJ2-1; 7 positions match TRBD1. The CDR3 contains 16 residues. Germline V CDR1 and CDR2: SGHRS, YFSETQ. CDR3 sequence (DNA): TGCGCCAGCAGCTTTGCTCTAGAGCAGGGGGACAATGAGCAGTGCTTC. This gives the protein CASSFALEQGDNEQCF.

This clonotype was observed at least ten times. The rearrangement links TRBV18 to TRBJ2-5, with 11 bases aligning to TRBD1. With V trimmed by 1 base and J by 4 bases, 2 bases remained unmatched. CDR3 length equals 15 residues. CDR1 KGHSH and CDR2 LQKENI come from the germline V gene. The CDR3 is CASSPRTGGRETQYF. Written as DNA, the CDR3 is TGTGCCAGCTCACCACGGACAGGGGGCAGAGAGACCCAGTACTTC.

There are many counts of this clonotype. This sequence joins TRBV4-2 and TRBJ1-4, with D hard to call. V gave up 10 bases and J gave up 4 bases, with 10 bases separating them. The CDR3 is 12 residues long. The germline V gene encodes CDR1 LGHNA and CDR2 YNFKEQ. CDR3 residues: CAIGRVNEKLFF. CDR3 sequence (DNA): TGTGCCATTGGAAGGGTTAATGAAAAACTGTTTTTT.

On this clonotype itself: Relative to the germline gene, one junction end is altered; a read error may explain this. The chain employs TRBV3-1 and TRBJ1-6, with D tentatively TRBD1 (5 bases). Germline V lookup: CDR1 LGHDT, CDR2 YNNKEL (reference sequence). The CDR3 totals 15 residues. CDR3 sequence reads: CASSSQGPKNSPLHF. As DNA, the CDR3 is TGTGCCAGCAGCTCCCAGGGACCCAAAAATTCACCCCTCCACTTC.

At least ten counts were recorded for this clonotype. The chain combines TRBV5-5 with TRBJ2-4; TRBD1 aligns across 9 bases. This CDR3 region has 17 residues. Losses at the gene ends were 0 bases for V and 3 bases for J; bases not matched to a gene: 7. Per the germline V gene, CDR1 is SGHKS and CDR2 is YYEKEE (reference sequence). The CDR3, as DNA: TGTGCCAGCAGCTTGGCGGGACAGGGATTGGGCAAAAACATTCAGTACTTC. This encodes CASSLAGQGLGKNIQYF.

Ten or more counts support this clonotype. J is TRBJ2-1 and V is TRBV18; D is perhaps TRBD2 (6 bases). The CDR3 is 18 residues long. The V gene's germline CDR1 is KGHSH and CDR2 LQKENI. V was shortened by 1 base and J by 3 bases, with 19 bases between the two germline ends. The CDR3 sequence: CASSPRAGGQTSYNEQFF. In DNA form, the CDR3 reads TGTGCCAGCTCACCACGAGCGGGTGGGCAGACGAGCTACAATGAGCAGTTCTTC.

This clonotype showed up many times. The chain combines TRBV4-2 with TRBJ2-7, with D maybe TRBD2 (5 bases). The CDR3 is 14 amino acids. The V gene's germline CDR1 is LGHNA and CDR2 YNFKEQ. The ends were cut back, 0 bases at V and 1 base at J, with 7 bases in the middle. The DNA for the CDR3 is TGTGCCAGCAGCCAAGAACGGGGATCCTACGAGCAGTACTTC. This sequence encodes CASSQERGSYEQYF.

This clonotype has a count of ten or more. The chain carries TRBV12-3 or TRBV12-4 and TRBJ1-1; D perhaps matches TRBD1 (6 bases). Trimming pared 6 bases from V and 2 bases from J, leaving 19 bases between. The CDR3 extends over 16 amino acids. DNA for the CDR3: TGTGCCAGCAGGCCCACAGGGAGGGGGGATAACACTGAAGCTTTCTTT. As protein: CASRPTGRGDNTEAFF.

The chain uses TRBV7-2 and TRBJ2-5, with a weak D call TRBD2 (6 bases). Deletions cut 1 base from V and 4 bases from J, with 7 bases between. The CDR3 loop spans 13 amino acids. Germline V gene data show CDR1 as SGHTA and CDR2 as FQGNSA. DNA for the CDR3: TGTGCCAGCAGCTTAGTGGGGGGAGAGACCCAGTACTTC. Amino acid sequence: CASSLVGGETQYF.

This clonotype has a count of ten or more. V usage is TRBV5-1 and J usage is TRBJ1-3; D call uncertain. The germline V gene encodes CDR1 SGHRS and CDR2 YFSETQ. The CDR3 length is 15 residues. V lost 0 bases and J lost 0, with 7 bases in between. DNA of the CDR3: TGCGCCAGCAGCTTGGACCAGAGCTCTGGAAACACCATATATTTT. It yields the protein CASSLDQSSGNTIYF.

This clonotype has at least ten counts. The genes are TRBV19 and TRBJ2-2; possible D gene TRBD2, 6 bases. V dropped 5 bases and J dropped 6 bases, with 16 bases sitting between them. The germline V gene has CDR1 LNHDA and CDR2 SQIVND (reference sequence). This CDR3 region has 15 residues. CDR3 in DNA: TGTGCCAGTAGTCTTTCGGACTATATTTCCGGGGAGCTGTTTTTT. Its protein is CASSLSDYISGELFF.

This clonotype was counted many times. This rearrangement joins TRBV20-1 to TRBJ1-1; no clear D gene. Germline V gene lookup returns CDR1 DFQATT and CDR2 SNEGSKA (reference sequence). The CDR3 covers 13 residues. With 2 bases removed from V and 0 bases from J, the gap between germline ends came to 7 bases. CDR3 DNA: TGCAGTGCTAGATGGTGGATGAACACTGAAGCTTTCTTT. Translating it yields CSARWWMNTEAFF.

This clonotype was counted ten times or more. The J gene is TRBJ1-1, the V gene TRBV5-1; D is ambiguous. The CDR3 is 13 amino acids. Per germline, CDR1 SGHRS and CDR2 YFSETQ. V lost 4 bases, J lost 3 bases, and 10 bases lay in between. The CDR3 coding sequence is TGCGCCAGCAGCCAGGCACCAGACACTGAAGCTTTCTTT. It yields the protein CASSQAPDTEAFF.

As for this clonotype: A far more abundant clone sits one base away, making this likely a read error. V is TRBV7-6 and J is TRBJ1-1, with a tentative D call TRBD1 (5 bases). Deletions cut 3 bases from V and 4 bases from J, with 9 bases between. Germline V gene data show CDR1 as SGHVS and CDR2 as FNYEAQ. The CDR3 is made up of 13 amino acids. CDR3 loop: CASSLGGSTEAFF. CDR3 in DNA: TGTGCCAGCAGCTTGGGGGGGAGCACTGAAGCTTTCTTT.

This clonotype came up many times. The CDR3 sequence is CASSPKRRQGNEQFF. CDR3 DNA sequence: TGTGCCAGCAGCCCCAAGCGAAGACAGGGGAATGAGCAGTTCTTC. V is TRBV7-9 and J is TRBJ2-1, with 8 bases lining up with TRBD1. This CDR3 comprises 15 residues. CDR1 is SEHNR and CDR2 is FQNEAQ in the germline V gene (reference sequence). The ends lost 5 bases at V and 7 bases at J; junction bases unmatched: 10.

This clonotype was seen only a few times. This chain connects TRBV5-1 to TRBJ2-6; 9 bases are a match to TRBD1. The CDR3 runs 17 residues. With V trimmed by 2 bases and J by 4 bases, 7 bases remained unmatched. The germline V gene encodes CDR1 SGHRS and CDR2 YFSETQ. The CDR3 protein is CASSLTGGASGANVLTF. The CDR3 DNA reads TGCGCCAGCAGCTTAACAGGGGGCGCATCAGGGGCCAACGTCCTGACTTTC.

There are many counts of this clonotype. This chain joins TRBV5-6 and TRBJ1-5; TRBD1 is a possible D gene (5 bases). V was pared by 0 bases and J by 6 bases, with 10 bases between. Per the germline V gene, CDR1 is SGHDT and CDR2 is YYEEEE. This CDR3 contains 14 residues. CDR3 coding DNA: TGTGCCAGCAGCTTGGGCCAGGGCTCTCAGCCCCAGCATTTT. This codes for CASSLGQGSQPQHF. The whole variable domain, filled in from reference TRBV5-6 and TRBJ1-5, reads DAGVTQSPTHLIKTRGQQVTLRCSPKSGHDTVSWYQQALGQGPQFIFQYYEEEERQRGNFPDRFSGHQFPNYSSELNVNALLLGDSALYLCASSLGQGSQPQHFGDGTRLSIL.

This clonotype was observed at least ten times. The V and J genes are TRBV4-1 and TRBJ2-1; 7 nucleotides align to TRBD2. The ends lost 9 bases at V and 4 bases at J; junction bases unmatched: 9. Germline V gives CDR1 MGHRA, CDR2 YSYEKL. The CDR3 covers 14 residues. DNA for the CDR3: TGCGCCAGTTCCCTAGCGGATGTTTACAATGAGCAGTTCTTC. This translates into CASSLADVYNEQFF.

Many counts were recorded for this clonotype. V and J are TRBV12-3 or TRBV12-4 and TRBJ2-7; perhaps TRBD1 as D (6 bases). The ends were cut back, 6 bases at V and 5 bases at J, with 20 bases in the middle. The CDR3 totals 15 residues. The DNA of the CDR3 is TGTGCCAGCAGGGGCGCTGAACAGGGTCTCCACGAGCAGTACTTC. This codes for CASRGAEQGLHEQYF.

This clonotype was seen many times. The gene calls are TRBV9 and TRBJ1-1; a possible D gene is TRBD1 (5 bases). Trimming removed 4 bases at V and 7 bases at J, with 11 bases between. Germline-derived CDR1 and CDR2 are SGDLS and YYNGEE. The CDR3 length is 12 residues. DNA for the CDR3: TGTGCCAGCAGCCTTCTGGGGGGTGAAGCTTTCTTT. Protein: CASSLLGGEAFF.

This clonotype was seen at least ten times. The chain joins TRBV12-3 or TRBV12-4 to TRBJ1-1; maybe TRBD1 (5 bases). The CDR3 runs to 13 residues. Trimming took off 5 bases at V and 5 bases at J, with 12 bases between the two ends. The CDR3 DNA reads as TGTGCCAGCAGTAGGGGTCTGTGGACTGAAGCTTTCTTT. Its translation is CASSRGLWTEAFF.

This clonotype was seen ten or more times. The V call is TRBV12-3 or TRBV12-4, the J call TRBJ2-6; D not resolved. Trimming stripped 4 bases from V and 4 bases from J, with 5 bases between. There are 13 residues in the CDR3. CDR3: CASSSVGANVLTF. The CDR3, as DNA: TGTGCCAGCAGTTCGGTGGGGGCCAACGTCCTGACTTTC.